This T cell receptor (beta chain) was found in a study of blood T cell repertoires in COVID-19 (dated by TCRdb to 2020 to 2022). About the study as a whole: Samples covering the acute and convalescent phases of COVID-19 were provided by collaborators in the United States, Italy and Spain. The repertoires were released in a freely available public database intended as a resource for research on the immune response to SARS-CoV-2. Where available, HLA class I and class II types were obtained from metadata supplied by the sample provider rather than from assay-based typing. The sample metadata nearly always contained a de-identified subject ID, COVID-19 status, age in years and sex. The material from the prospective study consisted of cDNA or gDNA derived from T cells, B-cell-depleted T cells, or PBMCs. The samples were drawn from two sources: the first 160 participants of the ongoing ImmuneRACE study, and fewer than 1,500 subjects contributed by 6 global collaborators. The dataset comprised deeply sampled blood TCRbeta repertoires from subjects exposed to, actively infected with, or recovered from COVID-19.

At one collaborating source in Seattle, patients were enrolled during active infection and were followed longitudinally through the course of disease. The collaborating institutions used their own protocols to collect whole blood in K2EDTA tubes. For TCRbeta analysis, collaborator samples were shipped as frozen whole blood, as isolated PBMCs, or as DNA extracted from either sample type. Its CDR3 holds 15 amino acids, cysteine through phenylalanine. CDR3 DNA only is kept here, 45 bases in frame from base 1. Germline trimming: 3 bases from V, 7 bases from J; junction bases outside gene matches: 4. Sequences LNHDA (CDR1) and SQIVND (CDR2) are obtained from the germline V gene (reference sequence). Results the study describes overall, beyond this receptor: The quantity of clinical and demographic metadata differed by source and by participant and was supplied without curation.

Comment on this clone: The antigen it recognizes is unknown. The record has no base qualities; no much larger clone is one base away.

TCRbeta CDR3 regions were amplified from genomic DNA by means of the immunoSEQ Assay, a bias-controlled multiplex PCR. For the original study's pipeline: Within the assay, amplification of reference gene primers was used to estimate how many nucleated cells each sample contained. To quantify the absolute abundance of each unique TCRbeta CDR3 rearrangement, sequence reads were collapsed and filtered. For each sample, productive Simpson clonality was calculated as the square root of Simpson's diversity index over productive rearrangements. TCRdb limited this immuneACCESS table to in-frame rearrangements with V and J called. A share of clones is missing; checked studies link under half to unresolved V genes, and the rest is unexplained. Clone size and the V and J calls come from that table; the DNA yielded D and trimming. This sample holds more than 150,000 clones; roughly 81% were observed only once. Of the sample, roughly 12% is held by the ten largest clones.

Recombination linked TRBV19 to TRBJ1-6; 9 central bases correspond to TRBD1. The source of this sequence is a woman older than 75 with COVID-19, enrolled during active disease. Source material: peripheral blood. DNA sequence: TGTGCCAGTAGTATCCACAGGGGGCTGAATTCACCCCTCCACTTT. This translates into CASSIHRGLNSPLHF.